This TCR beta chain stems from a study of blood T cell repertoires in COVID-19. Study-level information: Researchers got acute and convalescent COVID-19 samples from the United States, Italy and Spain. T cells, B-cell-depleted T cells, or PBMCs provided the cDNA or gDNA that served as material.

This CDR3 comprises 12 residues. CDR1 and CDR2 from the germline V gene are SQVTM and ANQGSEA. The germline V and J ends were trimmed by 1 base and 5 bases, with 8 bases remaining between them. In the original analysis: Amplification of reference gene primers provided the estimated nucleated cell counts. The repertoire was sequenced with immunoSEQ multiplex PCR; TCRdb's copy has only in-frame clones and lacks some. V and J calls plus clone size are reproduced from that table; the DNA served to infer D and trimming. This sample has just under 300,000 clones, with about 87% found just once. This rearrangement joins TRBV29-1 to TRBJ2-5, with unresolved D. Source material: peripheral blood. The receptor comes from a man in his 70s with acute or convalescent COVID-19. Written as DNA, the CDR3 is TGCAGCGTTGAAGCTTCGTTTGAGACCCAGTACTTC. Protein: CSVEASFETQYF.